A single sample is the source of the 29 T cell receptor beta chains below, sequenced in a study of cytomegalovirus exposure and HLA in healthy donors (dated by TCRdb to about 2017). Receptors were amplified or captured by the immunoSEQ multiplex PCR assay. A mixture of 60 forward primers for TCR Vbeta segments and 13 reverse primers for TCR Jbeta segments was used in the multiplex PCR. The immuneACCESS repertoire file appears here via TCRdb, limited to in-frame rearrangements. These files lack a portion of the clones; in checked studies, under half of the deficit traces to unresolved V genes, and the cause of the others is not known. The sample table lists over 100,000 clones, more than 55% of them with a count of one. 1.5% of the sample comes from the top ten. The sample consisted of PBMCs. Source of these receptors: a man between 18 and 29 years old in good health and CMV-seronegative.

The chain carries TRBV27 and TRBJ2-2, with D possibly being TRBD2 (5 bases). Germline V lookup: CDR1 MNHEY, CDR2 SMNVEV (reference sequence). The CDR3 totals 17 residues. Trimming removed 1 base at V and 0 bases at J, with 12 bases between. CDR3 loop: CASSLFGTRANTGELFF. The DNA of the CDR3 is TGTGCCAGCAGTTTATTCGGCACTAGAGCGAACACCGGGGAGCTGTTTTTT.

The chain combines TRBV19 with TRBJ1-1; no firm D call. CDR1 and CDR2 (germline): LNHDA, SQIVND (reference sequence). Trimming stripped 4 bases from V and 5 bases from J, with 11 bases between. CDR3 length: 13 amino acids. The DNA of the CDR3 is TGTGCCAGTAGTACGGGAGCCAGGACTGAAGCTTTCTTT. It is translated as CASSTGARTEAFF.

This chain links TRBV27 with TRBJ1-4; D ambiguous. V was pared by 8 bases and J by 11 bases, with 42 bases between. The germline gives CDR1 MNHEY, CDR2 SMNVEV (reference sequence). This CDR3 has 21 residues. CDR3 in amino acids: CASDPTSAISARMGVGWKLFF. The CDR3 bases are TGTGCCAGCGATCCGACATCCGCGATCTCAGCTCGTATGGGAGTGGGATGGAAACTGTTTTTT.

This clone was counted a few times. V is TRBV4-1 and J is TRBJ2-2; D is ambiguous. Trimming left V 3 bases short and J 9 bases short, with 8 bases between. Germline-derived CDR1 and CDR2 are MGHRA and YSYEKL. This CDR3 region has 12 residues. Here the CDR3 DNA reads TGCGCCAGCAGCCAGGGCACTCGGGAGCTGTTTTTT. Translation gives CASSQGTRELFF.

The genes are TRBV6-6 and TRBJ1-2; no firm D call. The V and J ends lost 5 bases and 2 bases respectively, with 15 bases between them. CDR1 MNHNY and CDR2 SVGAGI come from the germline V gene (reference sequence). The CDR3 has 15 residues. CDR3 residues: CASSPPGSSNYGYTF. As DNA, the CDR3 is TGTGCCAGCAGTCCCCCAGGTAGTTCCAACTATGGCTACACCTTC.

V is TRBV29-1 and J is TRBJ1-1, with 9 bases that match TRBD1. Trimming cost V 7 bases and J 5 bases; bases outside gene matches: 2. Germline CDR1 reads SQVTM; CDR2 reads ANQGSEA. CDR3 length: 11 residues. The CDR3: CSAGQGTEAFF. CDR3 DNA sequence: TGCAGCGCCGGACAGGGGACTGAAGCTTTCTTT.

This clone has a handful of counts. The chain is built from TRBV10-3 and TRBJ2-7, with 8 positions matching TRBD1. The V gene's germline CDR1 is ENHRY and CDR2 SYGVKD. With V trimmed by 3 bases and J by 7 bases, 14 bases remained unmatched. The CDR3 covers 16 residues. The CDR3 here is CAISEQGDTPTWEQYF. The CDR3 nucleotides read TGTGCCATCAGTGAACAGGGGGACACCCCTACTTGGGAGCAGTACTTC.

This clone has only one observation. The chain combines TRBV5-6 with TRBJ2-1; D is possibly TRBD1 (6 bases). Germline CDR1 is SGHDT and CDR2 is YYEEEE. This CDR3 is 14 amino acids long. V lost 2 bases and J lost 9, with 15 bases in between. The CDR3 nucleotides are TGTGCCAGCAGCTTTCCAGGGGAAAGAAGTGAGCAGTTCTTC. Translating it yields CASSFPGERSEQFF.

The chain uses TRBV5-1 and TRBJ2-1; weak D call: TRBD1 (6 bases). Germline assignment: CDR1 SGHRS and CDR2 YFSETQ. V gave up 1 base and J gave up 7 bases, with 9 bases separating them. The CDR3 runs 13 residues. CDR3 protein: CASSLTQGNEQFF. The DNA of the CDR3 is TGCGCCAGCAGCTTGACACAGGGTAATGAGCAGTTCTTC. The full variable domain, completed using reference TRBV5-1 and TRBJ2-1, is KAGVTQTPRYLIKTRGQQVTLSCSPISGHRSVSWYQQTPGQGLQFLFEYFSETQRNKGNFPGRFSGRQFSNSRSEMNVSTLELGDSALYLCASSLTQGNEQFFGPGTRLTVL.

The chain is built from TRBV13 and TRBJ2-5; D assignment may be TRBD1 or TRBD2 (5 bases each). The J call may be mistaken, given a closer DNA end match to TRBJ2-7. Germline assignment: CDR1 PRHDT and CDR2 FYEKMQ (reference sequence). The CDR3 runs to 14 residues. CDR3 coding DNA: TGTGCCAGCAGCTTCCGGGACCGGGACTACGAGCAGTACTTC. Translated: CASSFRDRDYEQYF.

This chain joins TRBV4-3 and TRBJ2-7, with D possibly matching TRBD1 (6 bases). With 3 bases removed from V and 0 bases from J, the gap between germline ends came to 12 bases. Germline V gives CDR1 LGHNA, CDR2 YSLEER. The CDR3 spans 15 residues. CDR3 sequence: CASSQGAGVSYEQYF. DNA of the CDR3: TGCGCCAGCAGCCAGGGGGCGGGCGTCTCCTACGAGCAGTACTTC.

The chain is built from TRBV27 and TRBJ2-7; TRBD2 matches 7 bases. Trimming at V came to 4 bases and at J to 2 bases, leaving 2 bases not matched to a gene. Germline values: CDR1 MNHEY, CDR2 SMNVEV (reference sequence). This CDR3 is built from 13 residues. DNA for the CDR3: TGTGCCAGCAGTTCTAGCGGTCCCTACGAGCAGTACTTC. Residues: CASSSSGPYEQYF.

This clone showed up just a few times. This sequence joins TRBV28 and TRBJ1-5, with 8 bases lining up with TRBD1. CDR3 length equals 16 residues. The V gene's germline CDR1 is MDHEN and CDR2 SYDVKM. V was pared by 4 bases and J by 6 bases, with 11 bases of the junction left unmatched. The CDR3 region has the DNA TGTGCCAGCAGTTCCGAACAGGGGGTCAGGCGTCAGCCCCAGCATTTT. Its translation is CASSSEQGVRRQPQHF.

The chain joins TRBV28 to TRBJ1-1; D remains ambiguous. Germline V gives CDR1 MDHEN, CDR2 SYDVKM. The V and J ends lost 0 bases and 2 bases respectively, with 7 bases between them. This CDR3 spans 14 amino acids. DNA of the CDR3: TGTGCCAGCAGTTTATGGTCAGAAAACACTGAAGCTTTCTTT. Residues: CASSLWSENTEAFF.

This clone came up a few times. The gene calls are TRBV7-9 and TRBJ1-1; unclear D gene. The V end was cut by 7 bases, the J end by 5 bases, with 11 bases between. This CDR3 contains 12 residues. Germline CDR1 SEHNR, CDR2 FQNEAQ (reference sequence). The DNA of the CDR3 is TGTGCCAGCAATACGGGTCGAACTGAAGCTTTCTTT. Translated, it gives CASNTGRTEAFF.

J is TRBJ2-1 and V is TRBV1; TRBD1, the table's D call, lacks a check against the DNA. TRBV1 is a documented pseudogene. This CDR3 is built from 16 residues. The CDR3 DNA follows: TGCACCAGCAGCCCCCCCGACACGGACAAATACAATGAGCAGTTCTTC. It specifies CTSSPPDTDKYNEQFF.

The chain employs TRBV9 and TRBJ2-7, with a tentative D call TRBD2 (6 bases). Germline V lookup: CDR1 SGDLS, CDR2 YYNGEE. Trimming stripped 2 bases from V and 2 bases from J, with 14 bases between. The CDR3 loop spans 15 amino acids. The CDR3 nucleotides are TGTGCCAGCAGCGTGGGGGGTAAGGCACCCTACGAGCAGTACTTC. It yields the protein CASSVGGKAPYEQYF.

The rearrangement links TRBV19 to TRBJ2-7; D is ambiguous. V gave up 5 bases and J gave up 6 bases, with 14 bases separating them. CDR1 and CDR2 (germline): LNHDA, SQIVND (reference sequence). CDR3 size: 13 residues. This CDR3 is CASSFAASGEQYF. The CDR3 coding sequence is TGTGCCAGTAGTTTCGCGGCCTCTGGCGAGCAGTACTTC.

The V call is TRBV25-1, the J call TRBJ2-1; D may be TRBD2 (6 bases). This CDR3 has 13 residues. Trimming took 2 bases from V and 12 from J, leaving 14 bases between them. CDR1 is MGHDK, CDR2 SYGVNS, per germline. CDR3 sequence reads: CASSEGTPAGQFF. CDR3 bases: TGTGCCAGCAGTGAAGGGACCCCAGCGGGGCAGTTCTTC.

CDR3 amino acids: CASSPAGGPTQYF. The CDR3 DNA reads as TGTGCCAGCAGCCCAGCGGGGGGGCCCACCCAGTACTTC. The chain couples TRBV7-3 to TRBJ2-5, with 10 bases aligning to TRBD2. The V segment lost 5 bases and the J segment 8 bases; nucleotides outside the gene matches: 5. CDR1 is SGHTA, CDR2 FQGTGA, per germline. The CDR3 contains 13 residues.

In the case of this clone: This likely comes from a read error, as the CDR3 has no conserved phenylalanine or tryptophan at its end. The chain employs TRBV9 and TRBJ1-1, with a weak D call TRBD1 (5 bases). Trimming took 2 bases from V and 0 from J, leaving 8 bases between them. The CDR3 runs 14 residues. Germline V gene lookup returns CDR1 SGDLS and CDR2 YYNGEE. The CDR3 region is CASSVGHLNTEAFL. As DNA, the CDR3 is TGTGCCAGCAGCGTCGGACATCTGAACACTGAAGCTTTCTTG.

The genes are TRBV14 and TRBJ1-1; 7 bases match TRBD1. Germline V lookup: CDR1 SGHDN, CDR2 FVKESK. With 5 bases clipped from V and 1 base from J, the junction kept 7 bases outside the gene matches. The CDR3 extends over 15 amino acids. This CDR3 reads CASSWEGGKNTEAFF. For the CDR3, the DNA is TGTGCCAGCAGCTGGGAAGGGGGCAAGAACACTGAAGCTTTCTTT.

The chain carries TRBV18 and TRBJ2-5; possibly TRBD1 for D (6 bases). This CDR3 is built from 13 residues. Germline values: CDR1 KGHSH, CDR2 LQKENI. Trimming stripped 2 bases from V and 9 bases from J, with 13 bases between. In DNA form, the CDR3 reads TGTGCCAGCTCACCATCCTCCCCAGGGGCCCAGTACTTC. Translated: CASSPSSPGAQYF.

This clone was seen more than once but under ten times. The rearrangement links TRBV20-1 to TRBJ2-7; D is uncertain. This CDR3 spans 11 amino acids. Per the germline V gene, CDR1 is DFQATT and CDR2 is SNEGSKA (reference sequence). V gave up 3 bases and J gave up 3 bases, with 6 bases separating them. The CDR3 DNA follows: TGCAGTGCTAGTACCAGCTACGAGCAGTACTTC. Translating it yields CSASTSYEQYF.

This chain uses TRBV7-6 with TRBJ2-5, with 9 bases identical to TRBD1. The J call may not be correct, given that the DNA end is closer to TRBJ2-7. The CDR3 has 15 residues. The germline V gene encodes CDR1 SGHVS and CDR2 FNYEAQ. The CDR3 reads CASSLEGQGSYEQYF. Here the CDR3 DNA reads TGTGCCAGCAGCTTAGAGGGACAGGGCTCCTACGAGCAGTACTTC.

This clone was seen just once. The chain combines TRBV10-2 with TRBJ1-2; 10 bases are shared with TRBD1. In germline, CDR1 is WSHSY, CDR2 SAAADI. The CDR3 has 16 residues. Trimming took 1 base from V and 7 from J; bases not matched to a gene: 9. CDR3 nucleotides: TGCGCCAGCAGTGAGTTCATAGGGACAGGGGATGTTGGCTACACCTTC. This codes for CASSEFIGTGDVGYTF.

V and J are TRBV6-1 and TRBJ1-5; D is perhaps TRBD1 (6 bases). The germline V and J ends were trimmed by 1 base and 6 bases, with 13 bases remaining between them. The CDR3 covers 15 residues. Germline loops: CDR1 MNHNS, CDR2 SASEGT. The DNA for the CDR3 is TGTGCCAGCAGTGAAGGAAGGGGGATGGCTCAGCCCCAGCATTTT. Translating gives CASSEGRGMAQPQHF.

CDR3 residues: CARGPGQGNSPLHF. For the CDR3, the DNA is TGTGCCAGAGGACCGGGACAGGGTAATTCACCCCTCCACTTT. V usage is TRBV2 and J usage is TRBJ1-6; 9 nucleotides agree with TRBD1. The CDR3 runs to 14 residues. V lost 9 bases and J lost 6; bases outside the gene matches: 6. Germline CDR1 SNHLY, CDR2 FYNNEI.

The V call is TRBV10-3, the J call TRBJ1-5; D not certain. This CDR3 comprises 13 residues. V dropped 6 bases and J dropped 3 bases, with 9 bases sitting between them. The germline CDR1 and CDR2 sequences are ENHRY and SYGVKD. The CDR3 coding sequence is TGTGCCATCAGCACAAGTGACAATCAGCCCCAGCATTTT. As protein: CAISTSDNQPQHF.